This TCR beta chain derives from a study of cytomegalovirus exposure and HLA in healthy donors. Both 60 Vbeta primers and 13 Jbeta primers went into the PCR. Method: immunoSEQ multiplex PCR; TCRdb's copy keeps in-frame clones and lacks some. The sample contains around 120,000 clones, approximately 80% of which appear only once. Germline V CDR1 and CDR2: KGHSH, LQKENI. The germline V and J ends were trimmed by 6 bases and 6 bases, with 17 bases remaining between them. CDR3 length: 14 residues. This receptor was identified in a male donor in good health and CMV-seronegative. The sequenced sample consisted of PBMCs. This chain links TRBV18 with TRBJ2-5, with D hard to call. The CDR3: CASSPLTRGKTQYF. Here the CDR3 DNA reads TGTGCCAGCTCGCCGCTCACGAGAGGAAAGACCCAGTACTTC.